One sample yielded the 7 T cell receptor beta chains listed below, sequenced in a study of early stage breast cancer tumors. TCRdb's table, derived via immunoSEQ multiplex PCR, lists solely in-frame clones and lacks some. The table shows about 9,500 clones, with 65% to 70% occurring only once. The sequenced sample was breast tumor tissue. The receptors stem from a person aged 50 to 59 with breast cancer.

Written as DNA, the CDR3 is TGCGCCAGCAGCCAAGTACCGGGACAGTCCAACTATGGCTACACCTTC. Translating gives CASSQVPGQSNYGYTF. The rearrangement uses TRBV4-1 and TRBJ1-2, with 7 bases matching TRBD1. From germline, CDR1 is MGHRA and CDR2 YSYEKL. The CDR3 covers 16 residues. The V and J ends lost 1 base and 2 bases, in that order; junction bases with no gene match: 7.

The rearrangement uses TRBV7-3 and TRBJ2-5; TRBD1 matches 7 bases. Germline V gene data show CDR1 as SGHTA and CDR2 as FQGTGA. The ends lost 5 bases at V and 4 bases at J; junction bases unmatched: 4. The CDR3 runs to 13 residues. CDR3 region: CASSQNRGETQYF. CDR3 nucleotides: TGTGCCAGCAGCCAAAACAGGGGAGAGACCCAGTACTTC.

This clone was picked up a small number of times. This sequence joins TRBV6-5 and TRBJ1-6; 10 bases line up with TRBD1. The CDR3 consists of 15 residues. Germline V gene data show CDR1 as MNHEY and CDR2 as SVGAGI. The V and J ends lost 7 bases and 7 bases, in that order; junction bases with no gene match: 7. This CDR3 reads CASKHRQGANSPLHF. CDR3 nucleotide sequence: TGTGCCAGCAAACATCGACAGGGGGCGAATTCACCCCTCCACTTT.

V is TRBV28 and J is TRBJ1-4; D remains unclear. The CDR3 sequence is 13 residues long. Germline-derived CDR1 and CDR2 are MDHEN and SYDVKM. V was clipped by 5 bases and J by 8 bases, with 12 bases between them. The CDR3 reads CASSKTAGEKLFF. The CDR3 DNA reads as TGTGCCAGCAGTAAAACCGCCGGGGAAAAACTGTTTTTT.

This CDR3 is CASASPRGVGYEQYF. CDR3 sequence (DNA): TGTGCCAGCGCTTCACCTCGGGGGGTGGGTTACGAGCAGTACTTC. This sequence joins TRBV2 and TRBJ2-7; TRBD2 agrees at 7 bases. This CDR3 comprises 15 residues. V lost 8 bases to trimming and J lost 4 bases; unmatched junction nucleotides: 14. Germline lookup yields CDR1 SNHLY and CDR2 FYNNEI.

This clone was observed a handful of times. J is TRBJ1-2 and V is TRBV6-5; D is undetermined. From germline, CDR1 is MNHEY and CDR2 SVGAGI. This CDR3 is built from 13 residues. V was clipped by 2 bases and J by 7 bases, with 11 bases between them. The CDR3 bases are TGTGCCAGCAGTTACGGTGAGGCCTCTGGCTACACCTTC. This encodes CASSYGEASGYTF.

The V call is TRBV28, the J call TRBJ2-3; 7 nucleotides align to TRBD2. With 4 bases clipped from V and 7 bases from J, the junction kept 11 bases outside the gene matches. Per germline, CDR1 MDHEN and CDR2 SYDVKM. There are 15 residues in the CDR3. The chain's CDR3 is CASSSPAGLTNTQYF. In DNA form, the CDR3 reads TGTGCCAGCAGTTCCCCAGCGGGGTTAACAAATACGCAGTATTTT. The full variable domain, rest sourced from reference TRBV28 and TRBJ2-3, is DVKVTQSSRYLVKRTGEKVFLECVQDMDHENMFWYRQDPGLGLRLIYFSYDVKMKEKGDIPEGYSVSREKKERFSLILESASTNQTSMYLCASSSPAGLTNTQYFGPGTRLTVL.